The present TCR beta chain was sequenced within a study of shared clonotypes between healthy human individuals. CDR3 size: 13 residues. V lost 8 bases, J lost 4 bases, and 2 bases stayed unmatched. Germline lookup yields CDR1 SQVTM and CDR2 ANQGSEA. Unsorted PBMC samples were amplified in replicate PCRs containing about 0.3 ug DNA, about 30,000 T cell genomes. TCRdb's copy holds only in-frame clones and misses some; the assay was immunoSEQ multiplex PCR. The sample lists about 460,000 clones, roughly four fifths seen once, with 12% in the top ten. This TCR was sampled from a woman between 40 and 55 years old in good health. Some clones in this sample may be carry-over from other donors' samples. This rearrangement joins TRBV29-1 to TRBJ2-2; 12 bases map to TRBD1. Sample: PBMCs. CDR3 in DNA: TGCAGCCCGGGACAGGGGGCCACCGGGGAGCTGTTTTTT. Protein sequence: CSPGQGATGELFF.